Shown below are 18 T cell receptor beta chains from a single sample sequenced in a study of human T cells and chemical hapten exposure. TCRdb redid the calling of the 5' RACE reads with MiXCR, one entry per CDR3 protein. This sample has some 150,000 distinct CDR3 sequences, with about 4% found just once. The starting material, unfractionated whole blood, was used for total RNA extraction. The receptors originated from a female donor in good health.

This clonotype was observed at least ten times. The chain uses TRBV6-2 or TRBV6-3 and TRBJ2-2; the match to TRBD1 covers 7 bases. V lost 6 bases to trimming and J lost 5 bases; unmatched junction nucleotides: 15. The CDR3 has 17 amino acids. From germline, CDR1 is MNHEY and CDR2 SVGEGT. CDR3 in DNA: TGTGCCAGCAGCCCAGATATAAGGGGGCTAGGAACCGGGGAGCTGTTTTTT. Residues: CASSPDIRGLGTGELFF.

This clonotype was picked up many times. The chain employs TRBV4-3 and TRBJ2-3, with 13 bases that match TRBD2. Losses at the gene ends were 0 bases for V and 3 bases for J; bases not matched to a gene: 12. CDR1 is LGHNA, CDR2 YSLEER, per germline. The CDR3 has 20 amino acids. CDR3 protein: CASSQDWDGTSGDVTDTQYF. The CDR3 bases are TGCGCCAGCAGCCAAGATTGGGACGGGACTAGCGGGGATGTTACAGATACGCAGTATTTT.

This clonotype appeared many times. The CDR3 is CASSVGTGMDEKLFF. DNA for the CDR3: TGTGCCAGCAGCGTAGGGACAGGGATGGATGAAAAACTGTTTTTT. The genes are TRBV9 and TRBJ1-4; 8 nucleotides align to TRBD1. The germline gives CDR1 SGDLS, CDR2 YYNGEE. This CDR3 is 15 amino acids long. Losses at the gene ends were 0 bases for V and 6 bases for J; bases not matched to a gene: 4.

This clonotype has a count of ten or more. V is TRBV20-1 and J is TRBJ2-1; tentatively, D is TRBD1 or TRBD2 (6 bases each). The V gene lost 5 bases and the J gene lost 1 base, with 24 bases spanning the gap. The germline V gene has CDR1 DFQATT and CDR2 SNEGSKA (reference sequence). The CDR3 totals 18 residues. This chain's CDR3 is CSAPRTWSGAGSYNEQFF. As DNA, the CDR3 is TGCAGTGCTCCTAGGACCTGGTCGGGGGCGGGGTCCTACAATGAGCAGTTCTTC.

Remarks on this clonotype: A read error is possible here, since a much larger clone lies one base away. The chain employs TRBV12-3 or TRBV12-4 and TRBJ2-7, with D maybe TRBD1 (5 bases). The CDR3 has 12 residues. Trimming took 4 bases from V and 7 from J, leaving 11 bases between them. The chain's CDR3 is CASSCQGPEQYF. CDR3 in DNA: TGTGCCAGCAGTTGCCAGGGTCCGGAGCAGTACTTC.

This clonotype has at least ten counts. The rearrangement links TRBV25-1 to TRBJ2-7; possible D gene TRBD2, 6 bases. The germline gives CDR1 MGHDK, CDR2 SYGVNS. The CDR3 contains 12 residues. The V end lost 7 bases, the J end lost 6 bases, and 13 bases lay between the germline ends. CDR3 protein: CASKREVGEQYF. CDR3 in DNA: TGTGCCAGCAAGAGGGAGGTAGGCGAGCAGTACTTC.

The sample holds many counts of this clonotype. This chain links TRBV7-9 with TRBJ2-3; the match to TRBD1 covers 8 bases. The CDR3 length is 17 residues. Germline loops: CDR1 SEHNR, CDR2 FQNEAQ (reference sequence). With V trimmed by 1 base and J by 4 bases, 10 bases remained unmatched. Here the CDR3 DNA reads TGTGCCAGCAGCTTAGTAGGCCCCACGGACAGGGCAGATACGCAGTATTTT. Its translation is CASSLVGPTDRADTQYF.

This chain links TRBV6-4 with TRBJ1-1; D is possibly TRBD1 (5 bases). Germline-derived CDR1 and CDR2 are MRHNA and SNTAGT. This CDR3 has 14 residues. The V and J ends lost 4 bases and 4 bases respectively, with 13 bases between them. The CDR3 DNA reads TGTGCCAGCAGTGGGGAGGACGGGGGCACTGAAGCTTTCTTT. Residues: CASSGEDGGTEAFF.

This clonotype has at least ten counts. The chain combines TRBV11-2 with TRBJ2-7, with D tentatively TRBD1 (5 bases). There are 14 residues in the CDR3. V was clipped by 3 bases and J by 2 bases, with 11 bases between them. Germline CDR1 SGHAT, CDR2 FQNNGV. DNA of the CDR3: TGTGCCAGCAGCTTTGACAGATACACCTACGAGCAGTACTTC. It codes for CASSFDRYTYEQYF.

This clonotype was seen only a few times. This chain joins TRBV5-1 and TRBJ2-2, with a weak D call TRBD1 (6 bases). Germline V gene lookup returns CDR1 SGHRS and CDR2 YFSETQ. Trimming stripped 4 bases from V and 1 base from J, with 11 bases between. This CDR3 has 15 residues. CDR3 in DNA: TGCGCCAGCAGCCGTGAGGGGGTGAACACCGGGGAGCTGTTTTTT. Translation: CASSREGVNTGELFF.

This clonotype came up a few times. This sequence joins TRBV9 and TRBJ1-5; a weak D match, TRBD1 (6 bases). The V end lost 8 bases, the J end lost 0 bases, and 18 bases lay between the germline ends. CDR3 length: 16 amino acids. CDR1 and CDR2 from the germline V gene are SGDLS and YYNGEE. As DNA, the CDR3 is TGTGCCAGGGGCATAAGGGGGGGGTATAGCAATCAGCCCCAGCATTTT. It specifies CARGIRGGYSNQPQHF.

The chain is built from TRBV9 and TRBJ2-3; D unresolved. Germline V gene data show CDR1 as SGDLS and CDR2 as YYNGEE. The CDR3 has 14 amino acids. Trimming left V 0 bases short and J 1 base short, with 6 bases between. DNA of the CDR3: TGTGCCAGCAGCGTAGCTAAGGGCACAGATACGCAGTATTTT. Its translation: CASSVAKGTDTQYF. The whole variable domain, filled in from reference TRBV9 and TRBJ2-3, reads DSGVTQTPKHLITATGQRVTLRCSPRSGDLSVYWYQQSLDQGLQFLIQYYNGEERAKGNILERFSAQQFPDLHSELNLSSLELGDSALYFCASSVAKGTDTQYFGPGTRLTVL.

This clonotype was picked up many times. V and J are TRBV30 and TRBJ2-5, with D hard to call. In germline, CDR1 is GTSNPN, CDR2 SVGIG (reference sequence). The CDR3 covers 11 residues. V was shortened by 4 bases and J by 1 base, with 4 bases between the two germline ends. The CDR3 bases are TGTGCCTGGATGGTCCAAGAGACCCAGTACTTC. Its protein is CAWMVQETQYF.

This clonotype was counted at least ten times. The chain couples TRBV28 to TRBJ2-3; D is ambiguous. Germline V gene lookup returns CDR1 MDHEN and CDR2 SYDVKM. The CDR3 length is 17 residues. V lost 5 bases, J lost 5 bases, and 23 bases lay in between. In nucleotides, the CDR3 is TGTGCCAGCAGTATGGGTTATGTTGATATCCGGCGAGATACGCAGTATTTT. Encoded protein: CASSMGYVDIRRDTQYF.

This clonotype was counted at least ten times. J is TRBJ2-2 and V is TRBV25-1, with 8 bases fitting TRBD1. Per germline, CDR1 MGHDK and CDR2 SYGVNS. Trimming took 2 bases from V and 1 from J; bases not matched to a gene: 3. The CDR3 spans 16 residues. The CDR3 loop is CASSERTGKNTGELFF. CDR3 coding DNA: TGTGCCAGCAGTGAACGGACAGGGAAGAACACCGGGGAGCTGTTTTTT.

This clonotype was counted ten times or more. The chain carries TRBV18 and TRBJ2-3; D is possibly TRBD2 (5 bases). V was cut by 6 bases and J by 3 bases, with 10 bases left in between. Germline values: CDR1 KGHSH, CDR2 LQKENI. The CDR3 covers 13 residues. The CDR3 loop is CASSPSGTDTQYF. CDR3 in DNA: TGTGCCAGCTCCCCCTCGGGGACAGATACGCAGTATTTT. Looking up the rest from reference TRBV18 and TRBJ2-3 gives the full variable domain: NAGVMQNPRHLVRRRGQEARLRCSPMKGHSHVYWYRQLPEEGLKFMVYLQKENIIDESGMPKERFSAEFPKEGPSILRIQQVVRGDSAAYFCASSPSGTDTQYFGPGTRLTVL.

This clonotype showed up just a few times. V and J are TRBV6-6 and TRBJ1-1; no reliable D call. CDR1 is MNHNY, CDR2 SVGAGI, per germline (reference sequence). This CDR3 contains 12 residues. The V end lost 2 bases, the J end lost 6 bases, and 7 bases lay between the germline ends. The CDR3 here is CASSYRRAEAFF. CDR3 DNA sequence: TGTGCCAGCAGTTACAGGAGAGCTGAAGCTTTCTTT.

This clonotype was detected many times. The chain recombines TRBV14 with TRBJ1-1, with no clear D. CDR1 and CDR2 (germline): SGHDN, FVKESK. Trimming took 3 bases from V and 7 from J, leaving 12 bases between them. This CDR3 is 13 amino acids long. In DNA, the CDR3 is TGTGCCAGCAGCCAGTTTCTGCAAGGTGAAGCTTTCTTT. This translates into CASSQFLQGEAFF.